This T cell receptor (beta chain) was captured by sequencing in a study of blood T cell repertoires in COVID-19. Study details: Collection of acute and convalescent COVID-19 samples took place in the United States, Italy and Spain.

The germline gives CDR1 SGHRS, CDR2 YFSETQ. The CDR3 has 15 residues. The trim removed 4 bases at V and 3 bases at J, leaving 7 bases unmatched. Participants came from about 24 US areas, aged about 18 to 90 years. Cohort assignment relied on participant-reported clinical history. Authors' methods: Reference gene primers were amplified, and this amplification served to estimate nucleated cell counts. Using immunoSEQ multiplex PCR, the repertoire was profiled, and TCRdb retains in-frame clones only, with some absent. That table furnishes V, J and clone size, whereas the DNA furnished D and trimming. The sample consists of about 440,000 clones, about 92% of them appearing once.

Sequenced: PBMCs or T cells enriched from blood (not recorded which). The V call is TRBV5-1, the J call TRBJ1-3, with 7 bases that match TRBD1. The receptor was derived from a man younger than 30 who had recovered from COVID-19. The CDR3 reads CASSTGTAGGNTIYF. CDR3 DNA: TGCGCCAGCAGCACCGGGACAGCAGGTGGAAACACCATATATTTT.